The clone carrying this TCR beta chain came up a few times. Trimming shortened V by 8 bases and J by 2 bases, and 16 bases separated the two germline ends. The CDR3 is 15 amino acids. The germline gives CDR1 MNHNS, CDR2 SASEGT. This entry belongs to a study of cytomegalovirus exposure and HLA in healthy donors. The PCR was carried out with 60 Vbeta primers and 13 Jbeta primers. Clones were sequenced by immunoSEQ multiplex PCR, and TCRdb holds only the in-frame ones, with some missing. Among approximately 150,000 clones listed, about three quarters were seen once. The chain is built from TRBV6-1 and TRBJ1-5; the D is unclear. Sequenced sample: PBMCs. This clonotype was obtained from a young woman in good health and CMV-seronegative. This CDR3 reads CASSQAGSGNQPQHF. The DNA for the CDR3 is TGTGCCAGCTCCCAAGCCGGGTCAGGCAATCAGCCCCAGCATTTT.